This TCR beta chain was retrieved from a study of cytomegalovirus exposure and HLA in healthy donors. Study as a whole: Within the Caucasian-associated ancestry cluster were around 80% of the approximately 400 genotyped donors.

The CDR3 covers 15 residues. Germline CDR1 and CDR2: SGHNT and YENEEA. J lost 4 bases, V lost 5 bases, and 7 bases had no gene match. With 60 Vbeta and 13 Jbeta primers, the PCR was carried out. TCRdb's table, derived via immunoSEQ multiplex PCR, lists solely in-frame clones and lacks some. The sample consists of a few hundred thousand clones, over 65% of them appearing once. Comments on this clone: The antigen is undetermined.

Study-level findings and limits: Analyzed later, association rates of TCRs varied across HLA loci, with DRB1 most and HLA-C fewest. Near-uniform donor sequencing depth was presumed by presence/absence analyses.

The donors comprised healthy bone marrow donors. The TCR sequence derives from a middle-aged man in good health and CMV-seronegative. V usage is TRBV11-3 and J usage is TRBJ2-2, with TRBD1 matching 7 bases. The sample consisted of PBMCs. CDR3 residues: CASSHDRDGTGELFF. The DNA of the CDR3 is TGTGCCAGCAGCCATGACAGGGACGGCACCGGGGAGCTGTTTTTT.